A selection of T cell receptor beta chains follows, all from one sample in a study of T cells in Graves' hyperthyroidism and ophthalmopathy. From the multiplex PCR reads, TCRdb called clonotypes with MiXCR, one entry per CDR3 protein. The sample contains approximately 640,000 distinct CDR3 sequences, approximately 15% of which appear only once. The sequencing sample was made of blood. These receptors all come from a man aged 45 to 65 with Graves' hyperthyroidism. The CDR3 runs from the conserved cysteine through the conserved F or W. Each record gives: V gene, J gene, D gene, clone size, CDR3 protein, CDR3 DNA. A D gene is named only where the DNA matches it firmly. Only some rows state a clone size, as once, few, many or a class for expanded clones.

TRBV28	TRBJ1-1	NA	many	CASSLWAGANTEAFF	TGTGCCAGCAGTTTATGGGCCGGAGCGAACACTGAAGCTTTCTTT
TRBV28	TRBJ2-1	NA	NA	CASISRGCNEQFF	TGTGCCAGTATTAGTCGAGGGTGCAATGAGCAGTTCTTC
TRBV7-2	TRBJ2-2	TRBD2	many	CASSPAGGSGSGELFF	TGTGCCAGCAGCCCAGCCGGGGGTAGCGGGAGTGGGGAGCTGTTTTTT
TRBV19	TRBJ1-2	TRBD1	NA	CASLPGQGASYGYAF	TGTGCCAGCTTACCGGGACAGGGGGCGAGTTATGGCTACGCCTTC
TRBV9	TRBJ2-1	NA	NA	CASSGQGGGSYNEQFF	TGTGCCAGCAGTGGACAGGGAGGGGGCTCCTACAATGAGCAGTTCTTC
TRBV28	TRBJ2-7	TRBD1	many	CAIESMGGQGPYEQYF	TGTGCCATCGAATCTATGGGGGGACAGGGCCCCTACGAGCAGTACTTC
TRBV28	TRBJ2-7	NA	NA	CASSSEPSFSYEQYF	TGTGCCAGCAGTTCCGAACCGAGTTTCTCCTACGAGCAGTACTTC
TRBV28	TRBJ2-3	TRBD2	many	CASSPIEGSGSLGWSDTQYF	TGTGCCAGCAGCCCCATTGAGGGTAGCGGGAGTTTGGGGTGGTCAGATACGCAGTATTTT
TRBV6-1	TRBJ2-3	NA	few	CASSSGAGTDTQYF	TGTGCCAGCAGTTCGGGAGCCGGCACAGATACGCAGTATTTT
TRBV14	TRBJ2-3	TRBD2	NA	CASSQDRVAGLTDTQYF	TGTGCCAGCAGCCAAGATCGTGTAGCGGGACTCACAGATACGCAGTATTTT
TRBV25-1	TRBJ1-1	NA	once	CASGEFVNTEAFF	TGTGCCAGCGGTGAATTCGTGAACACTGAAGCTTTCTTT
TRBV10-3	TRBJ2-2	TRBD2	few	CAISESLAGGPRTGELFF	TGTGCCATCAGTGAGTCGCTAGCGGGAGGGCCGCGAACCGGGGAGCTGTTTTTT
TRBV5-1	TRBJ2-1	NA	many	CASWHGGETYNEQFF	TGCGCCAGCTGGCACGGCGGGGAGACCTACAATGAGCAGTTCTTC
TRBV6-1	TRBJ1-4	NA	few	CASRKRQNEKLFF	TGTGCCAGCAGGAAAAGACAGAATGAAAAACTGTTTTTT
TRBV12-3/TRBV12-4	TRBJ1-5	NA	NA	CASSSNQGYGQPQHF	TGTGCCAGCAGTTCTAATCAGGGGTACGGTCAGCCCCAGCATTTT
TRBV11-2	TRBJ1-1	NA	many	CASSLEQNTEAFF	TGTGCCAGCAGCTTAGAACAGAACACTGAAGCTTTCTTT
TRBV9	TRBJ1-2	NA	NA	CASTPAELYGYTF	TGTGCCAGCACCCCGGCAGAACTATATGGCTACACCTTC